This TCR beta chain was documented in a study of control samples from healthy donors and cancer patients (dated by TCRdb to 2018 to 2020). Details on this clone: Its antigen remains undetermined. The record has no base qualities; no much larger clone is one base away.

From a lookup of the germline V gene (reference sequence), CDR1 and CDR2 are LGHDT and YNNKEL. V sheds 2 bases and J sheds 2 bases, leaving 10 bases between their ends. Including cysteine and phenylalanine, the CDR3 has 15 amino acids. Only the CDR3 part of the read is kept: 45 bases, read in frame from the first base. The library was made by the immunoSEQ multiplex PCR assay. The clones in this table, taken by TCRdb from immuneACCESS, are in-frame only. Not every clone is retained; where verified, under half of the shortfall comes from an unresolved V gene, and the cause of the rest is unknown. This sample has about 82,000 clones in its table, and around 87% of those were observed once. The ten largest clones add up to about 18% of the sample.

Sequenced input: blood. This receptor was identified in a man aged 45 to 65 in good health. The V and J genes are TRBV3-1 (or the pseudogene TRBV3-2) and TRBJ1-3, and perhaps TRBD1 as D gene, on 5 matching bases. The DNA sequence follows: TGTGCCAGCAGCCAAAATGCAGGGACTGGAAACACCATATATTTT. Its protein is CASSQNAGTGNTIYF.